This T cell receptor (beta chain) is from a study of Tregs in tolerant kidney transplant recipients. Produced via immunoSEQ multiplex PCR; TCRdb's table is partial and in-frame only. Altogether some 240,000 clones are present, roughly four fifths being singletons, with the ten largest covering around 0.61%. The V gene lost 1 base and the J gene lost 5 bases, with 12 bases spanning the gap. The CDR3 has 15 amino acids. Per the germline V gene, CDR1 is LNHNV and CDR2 is YYDKDF (reference sequence). Only one count was recorded for this clone. This chain connects TRBV15 to TRBJ1-5; weak D call: TRBD1 (6 bases). The sample comprised CD4+ T cells from blood. The source of this sequence is a human donor in good health. CDR3 in amino acids: CATSRAGGLDQPQHF. The CDR3 DNA is TGTGCCACCAGCAGAGCTGGGGGGCTAGATCAGCCCCAGCATTTT.